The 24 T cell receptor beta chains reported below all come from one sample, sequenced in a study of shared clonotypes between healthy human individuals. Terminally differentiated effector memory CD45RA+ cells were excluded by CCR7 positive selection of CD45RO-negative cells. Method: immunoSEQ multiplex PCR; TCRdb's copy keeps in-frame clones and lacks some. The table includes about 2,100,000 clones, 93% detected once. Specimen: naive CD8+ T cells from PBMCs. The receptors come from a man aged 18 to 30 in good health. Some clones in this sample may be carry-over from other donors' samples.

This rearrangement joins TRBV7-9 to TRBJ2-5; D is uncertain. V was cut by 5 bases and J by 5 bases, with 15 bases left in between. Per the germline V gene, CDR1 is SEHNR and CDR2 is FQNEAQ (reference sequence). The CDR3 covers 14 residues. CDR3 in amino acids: CASSIGPNPETQYF. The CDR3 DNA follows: TGTGCCAGCAGCATCGGGCCCAACCCGGAGACCCAGTACTTC.

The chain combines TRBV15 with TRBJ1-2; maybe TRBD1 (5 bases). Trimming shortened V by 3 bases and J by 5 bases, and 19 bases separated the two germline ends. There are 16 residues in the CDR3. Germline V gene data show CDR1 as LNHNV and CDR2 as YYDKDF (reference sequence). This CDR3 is CATSSERGRVGYGYTF. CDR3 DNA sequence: TGTGCCACCAGCAGTGAAAGGGGCAGGGTAGGGTATGGCTACACCTTC.

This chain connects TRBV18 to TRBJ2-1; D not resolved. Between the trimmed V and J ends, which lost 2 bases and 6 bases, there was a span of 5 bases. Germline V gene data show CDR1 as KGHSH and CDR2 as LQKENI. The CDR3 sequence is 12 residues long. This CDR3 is CASSPGSNEQFF. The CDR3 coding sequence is TGTGCCAGCTCACCAGGTTCCAATGAGCAGTTCTTC.

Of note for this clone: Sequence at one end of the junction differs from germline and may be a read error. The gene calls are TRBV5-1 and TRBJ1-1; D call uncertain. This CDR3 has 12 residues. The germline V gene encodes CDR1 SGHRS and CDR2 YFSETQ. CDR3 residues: CVSSWGNTEAFF. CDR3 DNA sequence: TGCGTCAGCAGCTGGGGGAACACTGAAGCTTTCTTT.

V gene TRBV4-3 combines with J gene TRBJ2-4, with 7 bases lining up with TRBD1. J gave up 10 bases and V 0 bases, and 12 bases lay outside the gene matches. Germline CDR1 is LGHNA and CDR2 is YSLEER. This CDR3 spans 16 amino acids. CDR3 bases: TGCGCCAGCAGCCAAGATCGGAGATCTAAGGGACAGATTCAGTACTTC. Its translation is CASSQDRRSKGQIQYF.

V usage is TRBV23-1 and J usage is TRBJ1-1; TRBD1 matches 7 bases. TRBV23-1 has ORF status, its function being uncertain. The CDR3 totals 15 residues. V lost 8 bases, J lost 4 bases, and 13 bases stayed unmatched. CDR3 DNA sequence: TGCGCCAGCGGCTTGACAGGGAGTGGGGGCACTGAAGCTTTCTTT. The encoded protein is CASGLTGSGGTEAFF.

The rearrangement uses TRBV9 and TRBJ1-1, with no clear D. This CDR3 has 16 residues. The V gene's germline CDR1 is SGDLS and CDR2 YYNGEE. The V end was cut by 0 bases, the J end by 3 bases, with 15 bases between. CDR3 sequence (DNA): TGTGCCAGCAGCGTAGATGGCACCCCAACGGACACTGAAGCTTTCTTT. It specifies CASSVDGTPTDTEAFF.

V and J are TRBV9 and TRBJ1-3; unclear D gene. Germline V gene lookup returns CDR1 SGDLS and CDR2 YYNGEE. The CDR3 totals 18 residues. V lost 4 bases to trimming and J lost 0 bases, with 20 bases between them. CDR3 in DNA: TGTGCCAGCAGCCATAATGGCAACTCCCCTTACTCTGGAAACACCATATATTTT. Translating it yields CASSHNGNSPYSGNTIYF.

CDR3 nucleotide sequence: TGTGCCAGCGGGACAGGGACCAACACTGAAGCTTTCTTT. The encoded protein is CASGTGTNTEAFF. This sequence joins TRBV28 and TRBJ1-1, with 9 positions matching TRBD1. J was trimmed by 2 bases and V by 8 bases; bases with no gene match: 3. The CDR3 is 13 amino acids. From germline, CDR1 is MDHEN and CDR2 SYDVKM.

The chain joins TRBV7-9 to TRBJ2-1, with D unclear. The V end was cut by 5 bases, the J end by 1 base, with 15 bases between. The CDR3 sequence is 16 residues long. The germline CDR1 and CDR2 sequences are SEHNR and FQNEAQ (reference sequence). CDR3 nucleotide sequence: TGTGCCAGCAGCCCTACGGGTGCTCGATCCTACAATGAGCAGTTCTTC. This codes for CASSPTGARSYNEQFF.

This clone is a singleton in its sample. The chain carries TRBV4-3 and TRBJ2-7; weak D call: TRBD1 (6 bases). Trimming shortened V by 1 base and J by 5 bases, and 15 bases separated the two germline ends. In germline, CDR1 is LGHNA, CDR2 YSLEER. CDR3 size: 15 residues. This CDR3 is CASSQGRANRDEQYF. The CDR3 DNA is TGCGCCAGCAGCCAAGGCCGGGCAAACAGGGACGAGCAGTACTTC.

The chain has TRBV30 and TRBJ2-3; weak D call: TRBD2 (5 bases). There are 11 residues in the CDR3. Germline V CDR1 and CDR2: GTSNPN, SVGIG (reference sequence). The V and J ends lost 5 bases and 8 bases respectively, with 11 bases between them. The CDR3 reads CAWSYGGTQYF. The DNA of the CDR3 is TGTGCCTGGTCCTATGGAGGTACGCAGTATTTT.

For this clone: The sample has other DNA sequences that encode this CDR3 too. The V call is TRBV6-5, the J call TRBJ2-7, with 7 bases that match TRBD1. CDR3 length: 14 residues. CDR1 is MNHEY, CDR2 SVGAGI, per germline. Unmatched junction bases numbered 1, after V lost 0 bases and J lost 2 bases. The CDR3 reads CASSYSGTAYEQYF. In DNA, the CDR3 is TGTGCCAGCAGTTACTCGGGGACAGCCTACGAGCAGTACTTC.

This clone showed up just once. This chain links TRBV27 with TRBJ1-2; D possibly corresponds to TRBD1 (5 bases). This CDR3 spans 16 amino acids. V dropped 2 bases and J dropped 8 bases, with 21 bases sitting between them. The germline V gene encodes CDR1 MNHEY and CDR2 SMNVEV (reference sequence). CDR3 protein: CASSLGPGVRMQGYTF. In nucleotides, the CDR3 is TGTGCCAGCAGTTTAGGGCCGGGGGTGAGGATGCAGGGCTACACCTTC.

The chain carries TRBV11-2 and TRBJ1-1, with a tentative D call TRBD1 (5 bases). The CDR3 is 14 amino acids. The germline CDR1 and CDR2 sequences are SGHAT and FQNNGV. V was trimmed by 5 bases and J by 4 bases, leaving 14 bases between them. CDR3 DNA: TGTGCCAGCAGCCCCCGTGAGGGGCGCACTGAAGCTTTCTTT. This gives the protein CASSPREGRTEAFF.

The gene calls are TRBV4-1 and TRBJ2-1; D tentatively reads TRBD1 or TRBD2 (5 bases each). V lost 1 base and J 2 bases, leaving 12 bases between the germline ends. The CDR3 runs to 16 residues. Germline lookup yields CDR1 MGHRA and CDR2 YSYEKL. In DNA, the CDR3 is TGCGCCAGCAGCCAAGCTAGCCTCAGGGCCTACAATGAGCAGTTCTTC. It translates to CASSQASLRAYNEQFF.

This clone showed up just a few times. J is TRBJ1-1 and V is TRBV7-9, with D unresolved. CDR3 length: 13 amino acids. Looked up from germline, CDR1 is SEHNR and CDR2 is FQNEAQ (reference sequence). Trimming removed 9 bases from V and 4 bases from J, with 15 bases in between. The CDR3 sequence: CASGSLDLTEAFF. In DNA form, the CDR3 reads TGTGCCAGTGGGAGCCTTGACCTCACTGAAGCTTTCTTT.

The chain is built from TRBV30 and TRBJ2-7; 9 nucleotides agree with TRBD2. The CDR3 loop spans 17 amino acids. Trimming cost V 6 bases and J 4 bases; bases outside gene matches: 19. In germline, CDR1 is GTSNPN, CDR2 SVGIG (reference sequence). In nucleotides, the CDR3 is TGTGCCTGCCGACGTGACCCAATAGCGGGAGAGGTGTACGAGCAGTACTTC. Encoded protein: CACRRDPIAGEVYEQYF.

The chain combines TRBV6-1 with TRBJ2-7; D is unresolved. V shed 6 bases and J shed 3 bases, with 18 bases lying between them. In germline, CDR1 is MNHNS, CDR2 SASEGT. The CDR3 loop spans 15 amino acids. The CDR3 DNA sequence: TGTGCCAGCAGGGTATCTATCCTGAGCTACTACGAGCAGTACTTC. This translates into CASRVSILSYYEQYF.

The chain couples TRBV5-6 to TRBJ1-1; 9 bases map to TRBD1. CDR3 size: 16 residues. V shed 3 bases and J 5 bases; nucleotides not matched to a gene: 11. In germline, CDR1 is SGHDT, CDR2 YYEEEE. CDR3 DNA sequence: TGTGCCAGCAGCTCGACAGGGGGATCCGGGGGTACTGAAGCTTTCTTT. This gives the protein CASSSTGGSGGTEAFF.

This chain's CDR3 is CASSLRASAANTGELFF. The CDR3 DNA reads as TGTGCCAGCAGTCTCCGAGCTAGCGCGGCGAACACCGGGGAGCTGTTTTTT. The chain joins TRBV27 to TRBJ2-2, with a tentative D call TRBD2 (6 bases). Germline loops: CDR1 MNHEY, CDR2 SMNVEV (reference sequence). The CDR3 sequence is 17 residues long. V lost 5 bases to trimming and J lost 0 bases, with 16 bases between them.

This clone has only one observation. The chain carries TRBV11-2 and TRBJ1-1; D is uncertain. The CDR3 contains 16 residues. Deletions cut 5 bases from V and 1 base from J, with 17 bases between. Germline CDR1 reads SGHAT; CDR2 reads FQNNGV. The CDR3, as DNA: TGTGCCAGCAGCCCTTACTGGGGTGTGGAGAACACTGAAGCTTTCTTT. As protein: CASSPYWGVENTEAFF.

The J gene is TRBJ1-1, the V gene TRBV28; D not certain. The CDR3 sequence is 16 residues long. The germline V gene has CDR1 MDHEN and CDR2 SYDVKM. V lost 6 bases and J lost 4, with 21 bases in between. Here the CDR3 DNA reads TGTGCCAGCAGCCTCCGGGTCCCTGGCCGGCCCACTGAAGCTTTCTTT. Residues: CASSLRVPGRPTEAFF.

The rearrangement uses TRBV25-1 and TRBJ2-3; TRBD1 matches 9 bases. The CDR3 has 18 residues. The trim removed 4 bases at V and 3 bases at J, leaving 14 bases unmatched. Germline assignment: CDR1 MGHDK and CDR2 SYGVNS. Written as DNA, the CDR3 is TGTGCCAGCAGTGGGTGGGGGACAGGGAAGTTTGGGACAGATACGCAGTATTTT. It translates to CASSGWGTGKFGTDTQYF.